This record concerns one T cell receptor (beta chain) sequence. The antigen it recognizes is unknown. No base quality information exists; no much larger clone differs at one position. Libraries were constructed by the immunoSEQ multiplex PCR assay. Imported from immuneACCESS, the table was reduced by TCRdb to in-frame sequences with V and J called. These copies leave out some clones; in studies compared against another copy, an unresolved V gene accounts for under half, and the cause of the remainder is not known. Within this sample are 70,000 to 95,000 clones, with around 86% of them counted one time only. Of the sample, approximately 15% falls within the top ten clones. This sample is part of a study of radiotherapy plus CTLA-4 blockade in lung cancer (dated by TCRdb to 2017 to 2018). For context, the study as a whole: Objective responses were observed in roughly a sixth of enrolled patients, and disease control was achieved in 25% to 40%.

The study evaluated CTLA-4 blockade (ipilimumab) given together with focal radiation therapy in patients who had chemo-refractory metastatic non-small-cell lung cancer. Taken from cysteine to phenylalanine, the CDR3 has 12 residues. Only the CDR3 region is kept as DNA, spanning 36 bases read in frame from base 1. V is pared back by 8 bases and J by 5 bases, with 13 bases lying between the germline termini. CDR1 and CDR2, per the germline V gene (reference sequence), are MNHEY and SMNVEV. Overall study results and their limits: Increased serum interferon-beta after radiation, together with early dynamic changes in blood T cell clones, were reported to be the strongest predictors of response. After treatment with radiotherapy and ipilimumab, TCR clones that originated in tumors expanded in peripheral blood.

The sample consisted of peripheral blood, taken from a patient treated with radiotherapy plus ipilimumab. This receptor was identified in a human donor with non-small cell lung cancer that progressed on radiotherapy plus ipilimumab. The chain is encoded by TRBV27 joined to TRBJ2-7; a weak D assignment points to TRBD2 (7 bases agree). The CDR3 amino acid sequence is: CASERGGHEQYF. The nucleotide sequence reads TGTGCCAGCGAGAGGGGGGGACACGAGCAGTACTTC.